These T cell receptor beta chains were read from a single sample in a study of blood T cell repertoires in COVID-19. Produced via immunoSEQ multiplex PCR; TCRdb's table is partial and in-frame only. The data show about 300,000 clones, about four fifths seen once. The sequenced sample consisted of peripheral blood. The receptors derive from a woman aged 45-65 years who had recovered from COVID-19. Both conserved end residues are part of each CDR3. The order of the fields is V gene, clone size, J gene, D gene, CDR3 length, CDR3 protein, CDR3 DNA. D genes are given only for firm matches. Clone size appears in some rows only: once, few, many, or a class for an expanded clone.

v_call: TRBV27; clone_size: NA; j_call: TRBJ2-3; d_call: TRBD1; cdr3_length: 16; cdr3_aa: CASSFTGTGGTDTQYF; cdr3_nt: TGTGCCAGCAGTTTCACCGGGACAGGGGGCACAGATACGCAGTATTTT
v_call: TRBV19; clone_size: NA; j_call: TRBJ2-3; d_call: NA; cdr3_length: 14; cdr3_aa: CASSIGPVTDTQYF; cdr3_nt: TGTGCCAGTAGTATAGGCCCGGTGACAGATACGCAGTATTTT
v_call: TRBV4-3; clone_size: NA; j_call: TRBJ1-4; d_call: NA; cdr3_length: 16; cdr3_aa: CASSQEGRGFNEKLFF; cdr3_nt: TGCGCCAGCAGCCAAGAAGGTAGAGGGTTTAATGAAAAACTGTTTTTT
v_call: TRBV19; clone_size: NA; j_call: TRBJ2-3; d_call: TRBD1; cdr3_length: 14; cdr3_aa: CASSKTGDPDTQYF; cdr3_nt: TGTGCCAGTAGTAAGACAGGGGACCCAGATACGCAGTATTTT
v_call: TRBV6-2/TRBV6-3; clone_size: once; j_call: TRBJ2-1; d_call: TRBD2; cdr3_length: 16; cdr3_aa: CASSDSGGRGYNEQFF; cdr3_nt: TGTGCCAGCAGCGACAGCGGGGGGCGAGGCTACAATGAGCAGTTCTTC
v_call: TRBV28; clone_size: NA; j_call: TRBJ2-3; d_call: NA; cdr3_length: 14; cdr3_aa: CASSPRGGTDTQYF; cdr3_nt: TGTGCCAGCAGTCCTCGCGGGGGCACAGATACGCAGTATTTT
v_call: TRBV11-2; clone_size: NA; j_call: TRBJ1-5; d_call: TRBD1; cdr3_length: 16; cdr3_aa: CASSLGGQGAGQPQHF; cdr3_nt: TGTGCCAGCAGCTTAGGGGGCCAGGGGGCCGGTCAGCCCCAGCATTTT
v_call: TRBV4-3; clone_size: NA; j_call: TRBJ1-2; d_call: NA; cdr3_length: 13; cdr3_aa: CASSPERGSGYTF; cdr3_nt: TGCGCCAGCAGCCCTGAACGCGGGAGTGGCTACACCTTC
v_call: TRBV24-1; clone_size: NA; j_call: TRBJ2-1; d_call: NA; cdr3_length: 15; cdr3_aa: CATAGGDSSYNEQFF; cdr3_nt: TGTGCCACGGCGGGCGGGGACAGCTCCTACAATGAGCAGTTCTTC
v_call: TRBV7-6; clone_size: NA; j_call: TRBJ2-7; d_call: TRBD2; cdr3_length: 15; cdr3_aa: CASSPLAGTPYEQYF; cdr3_nt: TGTGCCAGCAGCCCCCTAGCGGGAACCCCCTACGAGCAGTACTTC
v_call: TRBV27; clone_size: NA; j_call: TRBJ2-6; d_call: NA; cdr3_length: 19; cdr3_aa: CASSSPLTVYASGANVLTF; cdr3_nt: TGTGCCAGCAGTTCTCCCTTGACAGTTTATGCCTCTGGGGCCAACGTCCTGACTTTC
v_call: TRBV28; clone_size: once; j_call: TRBJ1-5; d_call: NA; cdr3_length: 14; cdr3_aa: CASRGEGGNQPQHF; cdr3_nt: TGTGCCAGCAGGGGCGAGGGTGGCAATCAGCCCCAGCATTTT
v_call: TRBV5-5; clone_size: NA; j_call: TRBJ1-1; d_call: TRBD1; cdr3_length: 14; cdr3_aa: CASRKGTGVAEAFF; cdr3_nt: TGTGCCAGCAGGAAAGGGACAGGGGTGGCTGAAGCTTTCTTT
v_call: TRBV2; clone_size: NA; j_call: TRBJ1-6; d_call: NA; cdr3_length: 18; cdr3_aa: CASSSMGGVGSYNSPLHF; cdr3_nt: TGTGCCAGCAGCTCAATGGGAGGGGTTGGATCCTATAATTCACCCCTCCACTTT
v_call: TRBV11-2; clone_size: NA; j_call: TRBJ2-7; d_call: TRBD2; cdr3_length: 16; cdr3_aa: CASSSSGTSGSGEQYF; cdr3_nt: TGTGCCAGCAGCTCCTCGGGGACTAGCGGGAGTGGTGAGCAGTACTTC
v_call: TRBV19; clone_size: few; j_call: TRBJ2-7; d_call: TRBD1; cdr3_length: 14; cdr3_aa: CASSRDREISEQYF; cdr3_nt: TGTGCCAGTAGTAGGGACAGGGAAATCTCCGAGCAGTACTTC
v_call: TRBV7-9; clone_size: NA; j_call: TRBJ1-3; d_call: NA; cdr3_length: 17; cdr3_aa: CASSLGGSRISGNTIYF; cdr3_nt: TGTGCCAGCAGCTTAGGGGGCAGCCGGATCTCTGGAAACACCATATATTTT
v_call: TRBV11-2; clone_size: few; j_call: TRBJ2-2; d_call: NA; cdr3_length: 14; cdr3_aa: CASSLGLRPGELFF; cdr3_nt: TGTGCCAGCAGCTTAGGCTTGAGGCCCGGGGAGCTGTTTTTT
v_call: TRBV5-5; clone_size: once; j_call: TRBJ1-4; d_call: TRBD1; cdr3_length: 15; cdr3_aa: CASSVNRGTNEKLFF; cdr3_nt: TGTGCCAGCAGCGTTAACAGGGGCACTAATGAAAAACTGTTTTTT
v_call: TRBV7-3; clone_size: NA; j_call: TRBJ1-5; d_call: TRBD1; cdr3_length: 21; cdr3_aa: CASSEKRTGVPRESWNQPQHF; cdr3_nt: TGTGCCAGCAGCGAAAAGAGGACAGGGGTTCCCCGGGAATCTTGGAATCAGCCCCAGCATTTT
v_call: TRBV5-6; clone_size: NA; j_call: TRBJ2-7; d_call: TRBD1; cdr3_length: 15; cdr3_aa: CASSLVGQGNYEQYF; cdr3_nt: TGTGCCAGCAGCTTGGTGGGACAGGGTAATTACGAGCAGTACTTC
v_call: TRBV5-4; clone_size: NA; j_call: TRBJ2-7; d_call: TRBD2; cdr3_length: 12; cdr3_aa: CASSGGGYEQYF; cdr3_nt: TGTGCCAGCAGTGGGGGGGGCTACGAGCAGTACTTC
v_call: TRBV19; clone_size: NA; j_call: TRBJ1-1; d_call: NA; cdr3_length: 15; cdr3_aa: CASSIVSGGHTEAFF; cdr3_nt: TGTGCCAGTAGTATAGTTAGCGGGGGCCATACTGAAGCTTTCTTT
v_call: TRBV30; clone_size: NA; j_call: TRBJ2-7; d_call: NA; cdr3_length: 14; cdr3_aa: CAWGDLGAHYEQYF; cdr3_nt: TGTGCCTGGGGAGACTTGGGGGCCCACTACGAGCAGTACTTC